These T cell receptor beta chains were read from a single sample in a study of T cell repertoires in cytomegalovirus infection. TCRdb reprocessed the reads via MiXCR and lists one record per CDR3 protein. This table holds about 310,000 distinct CDR3 sequences, approximately 25% found once. These TCRs are of unknown antigen specificity. Sequences were derived from cultured PBMCs, sampled from culture after CMV antigen stimulation. The receptors stem from a human donor in good health (CMV status not recorded). Some clones in this sample may be carry-over from other donors' samples. CDR3s include the opening cysteine and the closing phenylalanine or tryptophan. The order of the fields is J gene, CDR3 length, clone size, D gene, V gene, CDR3 protein, CDR3 DNA. A D gene is named only where the DNA matches it firmly. Clone size, where shown, is once, few, many, or a class for clones that have expanded.

TRBJ2-2 | 12 | NA | NA | TRBV9 | CASSALIGELFF | TGTGCCAGCAGCGCCCTGATCGGGGAGCTGTTTTTT
TRBJ2-3 | 16 | NA | TRBD2 | TRBV2 | CASSGPLAGGGDTQYF | TGTGCCAGCAGCGGTCCCCTAGCGGGAGGAGGAGATACGCAGTATTTT
TRBJ2-6 | 16 | many | NA | TRBV7-2 | CASSLDSGMGANVLTF | TGTGCCAGCAGCTTAGATTCGGGGATGGGGGCCAACGTCCTGACTTTC
TRBJ1-5 | 15 | NA | TRBD1 | TRBV7-2 | CASSLQGEEGQPQHF | TGTGCCAGCAGCTTACAGGGGGAGGAGGGTCAGCCCCAGCATTTT
TRBJ2-7 | 16 | NA | TRBD2 | TRBV19 | CASSMGLAGVDYEQYF | TGTGCCAGTAGTATGGGACTAGCGGGAGTTGACTACGAGCAGTACTTC
TRBJ2-5 | 14 | NA | NA | TRBV25-1 | CASSPMGFQETQYF | TGTGCCAGCAGTCCCATGGGATTCCAAGAGACCCAGTACTTC
TRBJ2-3 | 15 | NA | NA | TRBV19 | CASSGQIIRGDTQYF | TGTGCCAGTAGCGGACAGATCATCCGAGGGGATACGCAGTATTTT
TRBJ1-2 | 13 | NA | NA | TRBV12-3/TRBV12-4 | CASRLTGFYGYTF | TGTGCCAGCAGGCTTACAGGGTTCTATGGCTACACCTTC
TRBJ2-2 | 15 | few | NA | TRBV23-1 | CASRARGTDTGELFF | TGCGCCAGCAGGGCGAGGGGGACGGACACCGGGGAGCTGTTTTTT
TRBJ2-3 | 16 | many | TRBD1 | TRBV7-8 | CASSLGTGESTDTQYF | TGTGCCAGCAGCCTCGGGACAGGGGAGAGCACAGATACGCAGTATTTT
TRBJ1-5 | 15 | many | NA | TRBV12-3/TRBV12-4 | CASSLDHRVSQPQHF | TGTGCCAGCAGTTTAGACCACAGGGTTTCTCAGCCCCAGCATTTT
TRBJ2-6 | 16 | few | TRBD1 | TRBV7-8 | CASSQGQGSGANVLTF | TGTGCCAGCAGCCAGGGACAGGGCTCTGGGGCCAACGTCCTGACTTTC
TRBJ2-4 | 19 | NA | NA | TRBV12-5 | CASGLVGQEAALAKNIQYF | TGTGCTAGTGGTTTGGTGGGCCAGGAGGCCGCTCTTGCCAAAAACATTCAGTACTTC
TRBJ2-2 | 13 | NA | NA | TRBV20-1 | CSALDLFGGELFF | TGCAGTGCCCTTGACCTCTTTGGTGGGGAGCTGTTTTTT
TRBJ2-2 | 13 | NA | TRBD2 | TRBV30 | CAWREREIGELFF | TGTGCCTGGAGGGAGCGGGAGATCGGGGAGCTGTTTTTT
TRBJ1-3 | 17 | NA | NA | TRBV19 | CASSQTRQAYSGNTIYF | TGTGCCAGTAGCCAAACAAGACAGGCGTACTCTGGAAACACCATATATTTT
TRBJ2-2 | 15 | NA | NA | TRBV10-3 | CAISDQRRVTGELFF | TGTGCCATCAGTGACCAAAGACGGGTCACCGGGGAGCTGTTTTTT
TRBJ2-1 | 12 | few | NA | TRBV6-1 | CASSSPANEQFF | TGTGCCAGCAGTTCCCCGGCCAATGAGCAGTTCTTC